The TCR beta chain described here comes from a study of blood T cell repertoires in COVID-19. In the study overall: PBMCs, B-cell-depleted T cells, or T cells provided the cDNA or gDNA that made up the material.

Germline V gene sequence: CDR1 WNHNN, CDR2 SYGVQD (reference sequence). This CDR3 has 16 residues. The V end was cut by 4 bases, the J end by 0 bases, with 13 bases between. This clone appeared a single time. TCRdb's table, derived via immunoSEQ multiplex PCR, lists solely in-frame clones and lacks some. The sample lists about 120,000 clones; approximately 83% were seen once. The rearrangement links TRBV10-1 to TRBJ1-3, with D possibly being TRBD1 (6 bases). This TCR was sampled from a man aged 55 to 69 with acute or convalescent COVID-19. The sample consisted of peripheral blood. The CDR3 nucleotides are TGCGCCAGCAGTGGGGGACACCAGAGCTCTGGAAACACCATATATTTT. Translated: CASSGGHQSSGNTIYF.